The sequence of this TCR beta chain was determined in a study of naive and memory T cell subsets. Regarding the study as a whole: TCR transcript changes with activation or differentiation may affect this RNA method.

This CDR3 has 15 residues. Germline V lookup: CDR1 MNHEY, CDR2 SVGAGI. Trimming at V came to 5 bases and at J to 6 bases, leaving 12 bases not matched to a gene. This clonotype was detected ten times or more. The antigen remains unidentified. A UMI-containing oligonucleotide was joined by 3' ligation to the TCR cDNA template. Whole blood, roughly 2.5 ml, came from adult healthy volunteers. Four PCR rounds used nested alpha and beta constant region primers plus the SP2 primer. Blood and skin TCR RNA was reverse transcribed with alpha and beta constant primers. TCRdb used MiXCR to reprocess the 5' RACE reads, holding one entry per CDR3 protein. This sample has roughly 56,000 distinct CDR3 sequences, with 7.2% found just once.

The TCR was taken from a male donor in good health. The rearrangement links TRBV6-5 to TRBJ1-1; 7 bases are shared with TRBD1. The CDR3 region has the DNA TGTGCCAGCAGTCTTACACAGGGGTATGAGGCTGAAGCTTTCTTT. The encoded protein is CASSLTQGYEAEAFF.